This T cell receptor beta chain derives from a study of cytomegalovirus exposure and HLA in healthy donors (dated by TCRdb to about 2017). With respect to the entire study: The 550 to 750 repertoires of the first cohort and the approximately 130 validation repertoires were produced on the same platform, according to a later analysis. The study aimed to test whether cataloging public T cell receptors could reveal signatures of past pathogen exposure. A separate validation cohort of approximately 120 different subjects was used in addition to the 666-subject first cohort. To predict cytomegalovirus infection status, the study brought together high-throughput TCR immunosequencing, statistical association of individual TCRs with disease status, and machine learning.

What the work shows at the level of the full study, not this receptor alone: A later analysis found that TCRs clustered in the first cohort also tended to co-occur in the roughly 120 validation repertoires, with approximately 95% of cluster scores above 0. Three of the identified cytomegalovirus-associated TCR beta chains were confirmed in vitro to be specific for cytomegalovirus antigens. Most TCR sequences were observed very rarely across donors, whereas some public TCRs were present in many individuals. The study gave a list of over 150 TCR beta chains associated with cytomegalovirus. A later analysis lacked HLA typing for the validation cohort, so it scored co-occurrence in that cohort across all 110 or so repertoires. Cytomegalovirus status was reported to be diagnosed by the classifier with high specificity and sensitivity in both the original and validation cohorts. The authors suggested that the approach could potentially be extended to other disease states and immunological phenotypes.

The donors belonged to the validation cohort of about 130 subjects, which was separate from the roughly 670-subject first cohort. At the junction V is shortened by 4 bases and J by 4 bases; bases outside the gene matches: 14. The CDR3 contains 17 residues, cysteine and phenylalanine counted. This entry keeps only the CDR3 DNA: 51 bases, framed from base 1. CDR1 and CDR2 are read off the germline V gene as MDHEN and SYDVKM. Libraries were made using the immunoSEQ multiplex PCR assay. Regarding the original processing steps: To diagnose cytomegalovirus status from the catalog of TCR beta chain sequences, a statistical classification framework was built. Imported from immuneACCESS, the table was reduced by TCRdb to in-frame sequences with V and J called. These copies leave out some clones; in studies compared against another copy, an unresolved V gene accounts for under half, and the cause of the remainder is not known. V and J calls and clone size are those listed in that table; D and trimming were worked out from the DNA. Recorded for this sample are about 200,000 clones; about nine tenths of them occurred a single time. About 2% of the sample comes from the top ten.

This clone was seen a single time. What this receptor recognizes is not known. Base qualities are not provided; no much larger clone lies one nucleotide away. This sequence originates from a woman younger than 35 in good health and CMV-seropositive. In this chain, TRBV28 is recombined with TRBJ1-2, with 8 central nucleotides matching TRBD1. The sample comprised PBMCs. The sequenced DNA is TGTGCCAGCAGTTCCGACCCCCCGGGACAGGTGCCCTATGGCTACACCTTC. This sequence encodes CASSSDPPGQVPYGYTF.